The present T cell receptor (beta chain) was sequenced within a study of beta chain features in type 1 diabetes. Reverse transcribing all isolated RNA meant expressed TCRB transcripts were sequenced. Assay: immunoSEQ multiplex PCR; the TCRdb copy retains only in-frame clones and omits some. The profile shows about 340,000 clones, roughly 8.8% of them singletons. Findings and caveats of the study: Researchers reported that naive, central memory and Treg TCRB repertoires appeared more similar in patients than in healthy donors. Moderate but significant shortening of TCRB CDR3s was recorded in all four CD4+ subsets from Type 1 diabetes patients.

There are 15 residues in the CDR3. This clone was picked up a small number of times. What it binds is unknown. This chain links TRBV21-1 with TRBJ2-7; no check of the table's D call, TRBD1, against the DNA was made. TRBV21-1 is termed a pseudogene. The clonotype was recovered from a man aged 25-40 years with type 1 diabetes. Sequencing was done on a sample of central memory CD4+ T cells from blood. The CDR3: CASSRRDRKAYEQYF. The CDR3 bases are TGTGCCAGCAGCAGGCGGGACAGGAAAGCCTACGAGCAGTACTTC.